Listed below are T cell receptor beta chains from one sample, sequenced in a study of blood T cells in healthy people across ages. Each CDR3 protein is one row after TCRdb ran MiXCR on the 5' RACE reads. The sample yields approximately 580,000 distinct CDR3 sequences, 24% seen once. The data were also submitted as part of a second study, on T cells of mothers and their children.

Sequences were obtained from blood. The receptor source for this set is a boy between 5 and 17 years old in good health. Both conserved end residues are part of each CDR3. Each record gives: D gene, V gene, clone size, J gene, CDR3 protein, CDR3 DNA. The D gene is left open where the match is weak. Expanded clones get a size class; other rows say once, few or many, or leave the size out.

>NA|TRBV7-8|many|TRBJ2-3
CASSSPAEAQYF
TGTGCCAGCAGCTCCCCCGCCGAGGCGCAGTATTTT
>TRBD1|TRBV29-1|NA|TRBJ1-5
CSAGTGGINQPQHF
TGCAGCGCAGGGACAGGGGGCATCAATCAGCCCCAGCATTTT
>NA|TRBV7-9|NA|TRBJ2-5
CASSLVGVPETQYF
TGTGCCAGCAGCTTAGTGGGGGTCCCAGAGACCCAGTACTTC
>TRBD2|TRBV7-2|NA|TRBJ2-3
CASSPIAGGSWGDTQYF
TGTGCCAGCAGCCCTATAGCGGGGGGCTCTTGGGGGGATACGCAGTATTTT
>TRBD2|TRBV9|NA|TRBJ2-7
CASSVEPAGSTYEQYF
TGTGCCAGCAGCGTAGAACCAGCGGGGTCGACCTACGAGCAGTACTTC
>NA|TRBV6-2/TRBV6-3|once|TRBJ2-7
CASSPPGALYEQYF
TGTGCCAGCAGTCCCCCGGGGGCGTTGTACGAGCAGTACTTC
>NA|TRBV28|few|TRBJ2-1
CASSLQRNNEQFF
TGTGCCAGCAGTCTACAGCGAAACAATGAGCAGTTCTTC
>NA|TRBV7-3|few|TRBJ2-7
CASSLGSGTYEQYF
TGTGCCAGCAGCTTAGGATCAGGTACCTACGAGCAGTACTTC
>TRBD2|TRBV20-1|once|TRBJ2-1
CSASQAGGYNEQFF
TGCAGTGCTAGTCAGGCGGGGGGATACAATGAGCAGTTCTTC
>NA|TRBV10-3|few|TRBJ2-5
CAISEGARETQYF
TGTGCCATCAGTGAGGGAGCCCGAGAGACCCAGTACTTC
>NA|TRBV15|NA|TRBJ1-3
CATSRDLQLSGNTIYF
TGTGCCACCAGCAGAGATTTACAGCTCTCTGGAAACACCATATATTTT
>TRBD2|TRBV9|NA|TRBJ2-1
CASSVDGGGPGEQFF
TGTGCCAGCAGCGTAGATGGCGGGGGGCCGGGAGAGCAGTTCTTC
>NA|TRBV12-3/TRBV12-4|many|TRBJ2-2
CASSLAYTGELFF
TGTGCCAGCAGTTTGGCGTACACCGGGGAGCTGTTTTTT
>NA|TRBV4-1|NA|TRBJ2-7
CASSQETGQIYYEQYF
TGCGCCAGCAGCCAAGAAACGGGGCAGATCTACTACGAGCAGTACTTC
>TRBD1|TRBV28|few|TRBJ2-5
CASSFGDSHQETQYF
TGTGCCAGCAGTTTCGGGGACAGCCACCAAGAGACCCAGTACTTC
>NA|TRBV4-3|few|TRBJ2-2
CASSQEATGELFF
TGCGCCAGCAGCCAAGAGGCCACCGGGGAGCTGTTTTTT
>NA|TRBV27|NA|TRBJ2-7
CASRNSLTYEQYF
TGTGCCAGCCGGAATTCGCTTACCTACGAGCAGTACTTC
>NA|TRBV4-1|NA|TRBJ1-5
CASSQDPGIGGQPQHF
TGCGCCAGCAGCCAAGATCCAGGAATTGGCGGTCAGCCCCAGCATTTT
>TRBD1|TRBV4-1|NA|TRBJ2-2
CASSLTGTVNTGELFF
TGCGCCAGCAGCCTTACCGGGACAGTGAACACCGGGGAGCTGTTTTTT
>TRBD1|TRBV2|few|TRBJ2-1
CASSEFVGTAFNEQFF
TGTGCCAGCAGTGAATTCGTCGGGACAGCCTTTAATGAGCAGTTCTTC
>TRBD1|TRBV28|NA|TRBJ2-7
CASSSPRTGLSYEQYF
TGTGCCAGCAGTTCCCCCCGGACAGGCCTCTCCTACGAGCAGTACTTC
>NA|TRBV11-2|once|TRBJ2-1
CASSYTLTPNEQFF
TGTGCCAGCAGCTACACCCTGACGCCGAATGAGCAGTTCTTC
>NA|TRBV25-1|few|TRBJ2-6
CASSDRASGANVLTF
TGTGCCAGCAGTGACAGGGCATCTGGGGCCAACGTCCTGACTTTC
>NA|TRBV28|many|TRBJ1-5
CASSLVVSADASNQPQHF
TGTGCCAGCAGTTTAGTCGTGTCAGCCGACGCTAGCAATCAGCCCCAGCATTTT
>NA|TRBV19|NA|TRBJ2-1
CASSTTSPNEQFF
TGTGCCAGTAGTACCACTAGTCCCAATGAGCAGTTCTTC
>NA|TRBV10-3|NA|TRBJ1-4
CAISASGVTNEKLFF
TGTGCCATCAGTGCCTCGGGGGTAACTAATGAAAAACTGTTTTTT
>TRBD2|TRBV29-1|few|TRBJ2-3
CSVGLAGVTDTQYF
TGCAGCGTGGGGCTAGCGGGGGTGACAGATACGCAGTATTTT
>NA|TRBV4-3|few|TRBJ1-4
CASSHEDSLNEKLFF
TGCGCCAGCAGCCACGAAGACAGCCTTAATGAAAAACTGTTTTTT